This T cell receptor (beta chain) emerged from a study of blood T cell repertoires in COVID-19. Study-level information: T cells, B-cell-depleted T cells, or PBMCs provided the cDNA or gDNA that served as material.

Repertoires were generated with immunoSEQ multiplex PCR, while TCRdb's copy carries only in-frame clones and drops some. The sample includes around 190,000 clones, approximately 84% of them seen just once. Sequencing input: PBMCs or T cells enriched from blood (not recorded which). The sequence was collected from a woman aged 30 to 39 who had recovered from COVID-19.

This CDR3 reads CASRGTGASRGRELFF. The CDR3 coding sequence is TGTGCCAGCAGAGGAACGGGAGCCTCCCGAGGGAGGGAGCTGTTTTTT. V is TRBV28 and J is TRBJ2-2; D may be TRBD2 (6 bases). CDR1 is MDHEN and CDR2 is SYDVKM in the germline V gene. This CDR3 has 16 residues. V was trimmed by 6 bases and J by 9 bases, leaving 23 bases between them.